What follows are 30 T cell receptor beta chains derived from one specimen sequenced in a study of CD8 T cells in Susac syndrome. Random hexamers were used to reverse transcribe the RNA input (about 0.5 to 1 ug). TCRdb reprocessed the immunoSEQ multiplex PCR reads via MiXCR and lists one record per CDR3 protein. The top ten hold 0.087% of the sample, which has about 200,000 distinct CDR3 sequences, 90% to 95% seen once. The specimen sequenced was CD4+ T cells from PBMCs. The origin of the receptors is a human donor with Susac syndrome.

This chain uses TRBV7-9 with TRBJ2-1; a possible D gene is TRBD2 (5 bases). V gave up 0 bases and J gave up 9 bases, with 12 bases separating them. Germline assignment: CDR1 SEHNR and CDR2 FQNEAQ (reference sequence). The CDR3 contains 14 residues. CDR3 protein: CASSLAEAAVEQFF. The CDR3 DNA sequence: TGTGCCAGCAGCTTAGCGGAGGCGGCCGTTGAGCAGTTCTTC. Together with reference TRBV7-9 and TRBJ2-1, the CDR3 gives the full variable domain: DTGVSQNPRHKITKRGQNVTFRCDPISEHNRLYWYRQTLGQGPEFLTYFQNEAQLEKSRLLSDRFSAERPKGSFSTLEIQRTEQGDSAMYLCASSLAEAAVEQFFGPGTRLTVL.

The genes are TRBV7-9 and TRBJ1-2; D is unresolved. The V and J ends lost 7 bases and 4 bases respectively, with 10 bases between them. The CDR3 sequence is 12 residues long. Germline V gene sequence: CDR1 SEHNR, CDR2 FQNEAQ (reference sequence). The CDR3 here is CASTGGAYGYTF. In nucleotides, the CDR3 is TGTGCCAGCACAGGCGGTGCCTATGGCTACACCTTC.

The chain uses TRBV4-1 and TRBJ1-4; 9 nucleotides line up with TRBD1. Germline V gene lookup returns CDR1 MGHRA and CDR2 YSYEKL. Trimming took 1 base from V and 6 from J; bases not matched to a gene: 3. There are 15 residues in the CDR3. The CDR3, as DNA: TGCGCCAGCAGCCAAGGGACAGGGGAGCATGAAAAACTGTTTTTT. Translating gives CASSQGTGEHEKLFF.

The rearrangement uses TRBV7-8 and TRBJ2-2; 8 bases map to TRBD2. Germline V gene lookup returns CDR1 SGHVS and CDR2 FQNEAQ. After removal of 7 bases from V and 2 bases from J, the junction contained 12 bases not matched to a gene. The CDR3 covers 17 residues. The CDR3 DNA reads TGTGCCAGCACCCTCAGAACTAGCGGTATTAACACCGGGGAGCTGTTTTTT. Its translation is CASTLRTSGINTGELFF.

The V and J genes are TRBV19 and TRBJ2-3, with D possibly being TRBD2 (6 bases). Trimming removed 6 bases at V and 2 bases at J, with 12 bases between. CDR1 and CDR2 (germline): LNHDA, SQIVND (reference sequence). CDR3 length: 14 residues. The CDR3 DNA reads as TGTGCCAGTAGGGCGGGACCCCACACAGATACGCAGTATTTT. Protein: CASRAGPHTDTQYF.

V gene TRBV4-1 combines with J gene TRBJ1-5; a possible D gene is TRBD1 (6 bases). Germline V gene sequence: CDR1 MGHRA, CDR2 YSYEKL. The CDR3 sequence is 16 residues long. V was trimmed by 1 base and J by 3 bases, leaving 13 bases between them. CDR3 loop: CASSQGVTGFNQPQHF. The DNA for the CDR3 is TGCGCCAGCAGCCAAGGGGTAACAGGGTTCAATCAGCCCCAGCATTTT.

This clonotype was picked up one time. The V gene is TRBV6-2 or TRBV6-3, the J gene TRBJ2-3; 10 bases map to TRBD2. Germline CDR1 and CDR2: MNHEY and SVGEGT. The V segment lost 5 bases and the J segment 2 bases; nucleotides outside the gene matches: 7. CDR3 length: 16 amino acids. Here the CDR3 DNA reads TGTGCCAGCAGTCGTAGCGGGGGGCCGTACACAGATACGCAGTATTTT. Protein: CASSRSGGPYTDTQYF.

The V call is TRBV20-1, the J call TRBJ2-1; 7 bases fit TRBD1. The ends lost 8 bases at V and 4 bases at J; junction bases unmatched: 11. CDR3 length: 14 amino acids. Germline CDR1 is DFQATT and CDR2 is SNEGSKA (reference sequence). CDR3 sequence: CSTRQGNRYNEQFF. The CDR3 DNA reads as TGCAGTACCCGACAGGGAAATAGGTACAATGAGCAGTTCTTC.

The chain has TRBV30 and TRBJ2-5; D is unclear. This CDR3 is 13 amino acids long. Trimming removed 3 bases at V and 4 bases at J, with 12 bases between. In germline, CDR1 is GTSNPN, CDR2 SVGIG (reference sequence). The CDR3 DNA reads TGTGCCTGGAGACGATTGCCTGGAGAGACCCAGTACTTC. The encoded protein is CAWRRLPGETQYF.

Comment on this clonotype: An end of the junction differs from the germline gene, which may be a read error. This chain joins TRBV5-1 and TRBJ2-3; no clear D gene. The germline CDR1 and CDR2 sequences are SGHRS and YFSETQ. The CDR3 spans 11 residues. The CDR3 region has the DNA TGTGCCAGCAGCTTGAAAGATACGCAGTATTTT. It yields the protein CASSLKDTQYF.

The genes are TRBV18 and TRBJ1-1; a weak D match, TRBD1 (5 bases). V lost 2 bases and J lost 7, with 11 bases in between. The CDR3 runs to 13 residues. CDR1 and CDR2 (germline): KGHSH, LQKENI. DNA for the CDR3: TGTGCCAGCTCACCAGGCGGCGGACATGAAGCTTTCTTT. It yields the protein CASSPGGGHEAFF.

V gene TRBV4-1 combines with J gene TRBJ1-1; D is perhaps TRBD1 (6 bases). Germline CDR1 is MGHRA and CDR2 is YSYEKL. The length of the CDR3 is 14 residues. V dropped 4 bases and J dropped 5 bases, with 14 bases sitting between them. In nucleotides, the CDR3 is TGCGCCAGCAGCCCGGGTAGGGGGGAGACTGAAGCTTTCTTT. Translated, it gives CASSPGRGETEAFF.

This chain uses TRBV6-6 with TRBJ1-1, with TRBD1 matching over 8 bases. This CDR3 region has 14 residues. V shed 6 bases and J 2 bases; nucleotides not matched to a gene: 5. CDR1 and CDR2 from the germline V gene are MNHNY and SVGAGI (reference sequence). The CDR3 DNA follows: TGTGCCAGCAGCCCCAGGGGGCGAAACACTGAAGCTTTCTTT. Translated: CASSPRGRNTEAFF.

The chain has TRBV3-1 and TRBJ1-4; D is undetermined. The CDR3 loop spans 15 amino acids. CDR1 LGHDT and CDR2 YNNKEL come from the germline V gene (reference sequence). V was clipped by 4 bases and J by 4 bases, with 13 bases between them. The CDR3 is CASSRRQEYNEKLFF. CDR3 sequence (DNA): TGTGCCAGCAGCCGAAGGCAGGAGTATAATGAAAAACTGTTTTTT.

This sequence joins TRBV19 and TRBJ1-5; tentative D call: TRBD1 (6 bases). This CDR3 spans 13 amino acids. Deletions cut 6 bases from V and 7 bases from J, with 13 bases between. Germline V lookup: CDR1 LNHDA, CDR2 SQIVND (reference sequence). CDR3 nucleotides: TGTGCCAGTAGGGGAGGGGGTTTACAGCCCCAGCATTTT. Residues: CASRGGGLQPQHF.

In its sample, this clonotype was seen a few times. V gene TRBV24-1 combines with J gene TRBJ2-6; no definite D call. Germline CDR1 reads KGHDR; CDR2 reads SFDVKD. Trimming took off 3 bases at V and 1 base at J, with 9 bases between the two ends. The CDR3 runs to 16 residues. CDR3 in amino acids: CATSDTRKSGANVLTF. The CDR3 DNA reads TGTGCCACCAGTGATACTCGGAAATCTGGGGCCAACGTCCTGACTTTC.

The chain's CDR3 is CASSYPEQGAIFETEAFF. CDR3 DNA: TGTGCCAGCAGTTACCCCGAGCAGGGGGCGATCTTTGAGACTGAAGCTTTCTTT. The genes are TRBV6-5 and TRBJ1-1, with 8 positions matching TRBD1. The J segment lost 5 bases and the V segment lost 2 bases, leaving 16 bases of the junction unmatched. The CDR3 extends over 18 amino acids. Germline loops: CDR1 MNHEY, CDR2 SVGAGI.

The CDR3 sequence is CASSYSASWGNEQFF. Here the CDR3 DNA reads TGCGCCAGCAGTTACTCCGCGAGTTGGGGGAATGAGCAGTTCTTC. The chain combines TRBV5-1 with TRBJ2-1; D is tentatively TRBD1 or TRBD2 (5 bases each). This CDR3 comprises 15 residues. CDR1 is SGHRS and CDR2 is YFSETQ in the germline V gene. V lost 5 bases and J 7 bases, leaving 19 bases between the germline ends.

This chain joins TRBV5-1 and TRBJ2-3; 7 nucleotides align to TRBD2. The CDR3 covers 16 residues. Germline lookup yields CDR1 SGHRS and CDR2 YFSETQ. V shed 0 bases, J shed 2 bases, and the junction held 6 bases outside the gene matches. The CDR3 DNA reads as TGCGCCAGCAGCTTGGCCTCTAAGCGGGACACAGATACGCAGTATTTT. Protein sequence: CASSLASKRDTDTQYF. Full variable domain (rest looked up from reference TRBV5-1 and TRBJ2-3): KAGVTQTPRYLIKTRGQQVTLSCSPISGHRSVSWYQQTPGQGLQFLFEYFSETQRNKGNFPGRFSGRQFSNSRSEMNVSTLELGDSALYLCASSLASKRDTDTQYFGPGTRLTVL.

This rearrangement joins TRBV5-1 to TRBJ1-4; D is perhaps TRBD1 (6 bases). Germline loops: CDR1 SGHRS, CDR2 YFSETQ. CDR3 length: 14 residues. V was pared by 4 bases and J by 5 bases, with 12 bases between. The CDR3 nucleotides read TGCGCCAGCAGCACGGGGGGGGCGAATGAAAAACTGTTTTTT. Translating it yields CASSTGGANEKLFF.

The CDR3 spells CASSLGGDRWYF. The DNA for the CDR3 is TGTGCCAGCAGCTTAGGGGGAGACCGTTGGTACTTC. The chain uses TRBV7-3 and TRBJ2-7; D may be TRBD1 or TRBD2 (5 bases each). This CDR3 contains 12 residues. V was trimmed by 2 bases and J by 12 bases, leaving 14 bases between them. CDR1 and CDR2 (germline): SGHTA, FQGTGA.

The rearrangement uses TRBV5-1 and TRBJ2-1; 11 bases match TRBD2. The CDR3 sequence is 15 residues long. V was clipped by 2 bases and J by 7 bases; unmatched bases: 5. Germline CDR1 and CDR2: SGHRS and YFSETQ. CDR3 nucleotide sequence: TGCGCCAGCAGCTTTACTAGCGGGGGAACGAATGAGCAGTTCTTC. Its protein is CASSFTSGGTNEQFF.

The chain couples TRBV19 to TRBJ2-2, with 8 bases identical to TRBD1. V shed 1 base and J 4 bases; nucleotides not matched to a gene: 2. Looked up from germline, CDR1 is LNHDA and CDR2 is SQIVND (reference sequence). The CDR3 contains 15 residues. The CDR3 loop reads CASSIGQGSTGELFF. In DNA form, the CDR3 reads TGTGCCAGTAGTATAGGACAGGGGTCCACCGGGGAGCTGTTTTTT.

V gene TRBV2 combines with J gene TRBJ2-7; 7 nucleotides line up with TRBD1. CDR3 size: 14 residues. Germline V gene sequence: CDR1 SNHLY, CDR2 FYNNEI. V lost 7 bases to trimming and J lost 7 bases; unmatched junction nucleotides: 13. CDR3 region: CASKYRTGRNEQYF. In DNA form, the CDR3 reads TGTGCCAGCAAGTATCGGACAGGCCGGAATGAGCAGTACTTC.

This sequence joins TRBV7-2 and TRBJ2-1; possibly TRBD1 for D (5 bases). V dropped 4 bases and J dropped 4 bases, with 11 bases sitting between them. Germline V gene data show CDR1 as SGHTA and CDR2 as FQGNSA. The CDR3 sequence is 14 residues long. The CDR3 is CASSSADTYNEQFF. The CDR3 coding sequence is TGTGCCAGCAGCTCCGCGGACACTTACAATGAGCAGTTCTTC.

The CDR3 loop is CSAQDRRSSGNTIYF. Written as DNA, the CDR3 is TGCAGTGCGCAGGACAGGCGATCCTCGGGAAACACCATATATTTT. The V call is TRBV20-1, the J call TRBJ1-3, with 7 bases that match TRBD1. Germline values: CDR1 DFQATT, CDR2 SNEGSKA (reference sequence). The V gene end was trimmed by 6 bases and the J gene end by 4 bases; junction bases not matched to a gene: 12. The CDR3 covers 15 residues.

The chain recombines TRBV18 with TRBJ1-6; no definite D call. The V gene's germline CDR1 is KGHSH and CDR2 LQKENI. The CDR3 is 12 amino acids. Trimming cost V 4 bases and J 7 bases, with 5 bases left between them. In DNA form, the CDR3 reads TGTGCCAGCTCACAGGCGAATTCACCCCTCCACTTT. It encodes CASSQANSPLHF.

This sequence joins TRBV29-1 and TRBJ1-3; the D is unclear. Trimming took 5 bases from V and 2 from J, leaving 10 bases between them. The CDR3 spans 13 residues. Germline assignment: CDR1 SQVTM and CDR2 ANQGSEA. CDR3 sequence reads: CSVSVGTGNTIYF. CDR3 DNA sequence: TGCAGCGTTAGCGTGGGTACTGGAAACACCATATATTTT.

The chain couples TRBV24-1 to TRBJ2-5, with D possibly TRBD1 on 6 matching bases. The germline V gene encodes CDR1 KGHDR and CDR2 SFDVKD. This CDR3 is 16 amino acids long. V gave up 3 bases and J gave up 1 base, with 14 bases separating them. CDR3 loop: CATSDVQQGFQETQYF. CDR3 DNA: TGTGCCACCAGTGATGTCCAACAGGGATTCCAAGAGACCCAGTACTTC.

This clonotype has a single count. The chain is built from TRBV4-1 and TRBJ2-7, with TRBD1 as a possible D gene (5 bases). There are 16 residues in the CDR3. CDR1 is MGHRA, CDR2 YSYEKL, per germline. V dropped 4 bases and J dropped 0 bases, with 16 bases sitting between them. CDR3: CASSLLQAESSYEQYF. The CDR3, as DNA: TGCGCCAGCAGCCTATTACAGGCGGAGAGCTCCTACGAGCAGTACTTC.